This passage covers 3 T cell receptor beta chains from one sample sequenced in a study of tumor and adjacent non-tumor tissue in lung cancer. RNA was extracted from bulk tissue without any cell sorting. Distant lung tissue was collected more than 3 cm away from the tumor edge. The library came from three nested PCR rounds adapted from ARM-PCR protocols. TCRdb re-called the multiplex PCR reads with MiXCR, one entry per CDR3 protein. The table records 100,000 or so distinct CDR3 sequences, approximately 80% of them present only once. Sequencing was done on a sample of distant non-tumor lung tissue. These receptors came from a man between 60 and 70 years old with small cell lung cancer.

To note about this clonotype: Being one base from a much bigger clone, this may be a read error. The chain uses TRBV7-9 and TRBJ1-1; D is perhaps TRBD1 (5 bases). The CDR3 sequence is 13 residues long. Germline assignment: CDR1 SEHNR and CDR2 FQNEAQ (reference sequence). CDR3 nucleotide sequence: TGTGCCAACAGCTTAGGGGATTCCCCTGAAGCTTTCTTT. It is translated as CANSLGDSPEAFF. The variable domain in full, completed from reference TRBV7-9 and TRBJ1-1, reads DTGVSQNPRHKITKRGQNVTFRCDPISEHNRLYWYRQTLGQGPEFLTYFQNEAQLEKSRLLSDRFSAERPKGSFSTLEIQRTEQGDSAMYLCANSLGDSPEAFFGQGTRLTVV.

The chain has TRBV12-3 or TRBV12-4 and TRBJ1-2; 8 nucleotides agree with TRBD1. The CDR3 loop spans 15 amino acids. CDR3 sequence: CVNSLTGEGNYGYTF. CDR3 in DNA: TGTGTCAACAGTTTGACAGGGGAAGGGAACTATGGCTACACCTTC.

V gene TRBV20-1 combines with J gene TRBJ2-1, with 7 positions matching TRBD2. The junction had 21 bases not matched to a gene; V was cut back by 0 bases and J by 13 bases. CDR1 is DFQATT and CDR2 is SNEGSKA in the germline V gene (reference sequence). The CDR3 is made up of 17 amino acids. For the CDR3, the DNA is TGCAGTGCTAGAGATAATAGAGGGAGGGCCGGCTACATTGATCAGTTCTTC. Translating gives CSARDNRGRAGYIDQFF.